The T cell receptor (beta chain) described here comes from a study of PD-L1 blockade in urothelial cancer. Study conclusions and caveats: Pretreatment peripheral blood TCR clonality that fell below the median predicted better survival among the patients studied. In blood at 3 weeks, tumor-associated clones expanded more among patients with durable benefit.

The data were produced by immunoSEQ multiplex PCR, yet TCRdb's version contains in-frame clones alone and is incomplete. The data hold 85,000 to 100,000 clones, with around nine tenths observed a single time. As to time point: pretreatment peripheral blood. Sample numbers ranged from 1 to 8 per patient, encompassing pretreatment and on-treatment collections. The CDR3 consists of 14 residues. Germline V gives CDR1 SNHLY, CDR2 FYNNEI. The V and J ends lost 7 bases and 5 bases, in that order; junction bases with no gene match: 8. Concerning this clone itself: Its antigen is undetermined.

The chain links TRBV2 to TRBJ2-1; 7 positions match TRBD2. The starting material was PBMCs, obtained around atezolizumab (anti-PD-L1) treatment. The source is a man aged 60 to 69 with urothelial cancer. This chain's CDR3 is CASMGSGLHNEQFF. The CDR3 DNA sequence: TGTGCCAGCATGGGTAGCGGGTTGCACAATGAGCAGTTCTTC.